A single sample gave rise to the 12 T cell receptor beta chains below, sequenced in a study of glioma-infiltrating T cells. Amplification of TCR alpha and beta CDR3 regions from RNA used iRepertoire nested multiplex PCR. TCRdb reprocessed the multiplex PCR reads with MiXCR, giving one entry per CDR3 protein. Of under 200,000 distinct CDR3 sequences detected, about 47% appear once; the ten largest clones hold roughly 5.2%. The specimen sequenced was glioma tissue, nonneoplastic brain tissue, or PBMCs (not recorded which). The source of these receptors is a human donor with low-grade glioma or glioblastoma, undergoing nonglioma brain surgery, or in good health (not recorded which).

Remarks on this clonotype: A read error may explain this, as a much larger clone is one base away. V and J are TRBV27 and TRBJ2-1; D gene ambiguous. Deletions cut 3 bases from V and 10 bases from J, with 19 bases between. This CDR3 contains 15 residues. CDR1 and CDR2 (germline): MNHEY, SMNVEV (reference sequence). CDR3 nucleotide sequence: TGTGCCAGCAGTTTTCGACTTCCCCCAGGTGTCGAGCAGTTCTTC. Amino acids: CASSFRLPPGVEQFF.

To note about this clonotype: At one end, the junction sequence differs from germline, possibly due to a read error. The gene calls are TRBV19 and TRBJ1-5; D unresolved. Germline lookup yields CDR1 LNHDA and CDR2 SQIVND (reference sequence). The CDR3 sequence is 15 residues long. The CDR3 is CASRRVIGVNQHQHF. CDR3 nucleotides: TGTGCCAGTCGACGAGTTATCGGGGTGAATCAGCACCAGCATTTT. Full variable domain (remainder filled in from reference TRBV19 and TRBJ1-5): DGGITQSPKYLFRKEGQNVTLSCEQNLNHDAMYWYRQDPGQGLRLIYYSQIVNDFQKGDIAEGYSVSREKKESFPLTVTSAQKNPTAFYLCASRRVIGVNQHQHFGDGTRLSIL.

The table lists this clonotype with many counts. The rearrangement uses TRBV28 and TRBJ2-1; tentative D call: TRBD1 (5 bases). Germline V gene lookup returns CDR1 MDHEN and CDR2 SYDVKM. This CDR3 region has 12 residues. The ends were cut back, 5 bases at V and 15 bases at J, with 17 bases in the middle. The CDR3 DNA reads as TGTGCCAGCAGTCAACAGGTGCAACGTCTGTTCTTC. This codes for CASSQQVQRLFF.

Comments on this clonotype: Given a much more abundant clone one base away, this may be a read error. This chain's CDR3 is CAISEQGEGQRQHF. CDR3 nucleotides: TGTGCCATCAGTGAACAAGGGGAAGGTCAGCGCCAGCATTTT. The V gene is TRBV10-3, the J gene TRBJ1-5; perhaps TRBD1 as D (5 bases). From germline, CDR1 is ENHRY and CDR2 SYGVKD. The CDR3 is made up of 14 amino acids.

A remark on this clonotype: One junction end disagrees with the germline gene, perhaps due to a read error. The rearrangement links TRBV6-5 to TRBJ1-3; D gene uncertain. CDR3 length: 15 residues. The germline V gene encodes CDR1 MNHEY and CDR2 SVGAGI. CDR3 sequence: CSSSYHSSSGNTIYF. DNA of the CDR3: TGTTCCAGCAGTTACCACAGTAGCTCTGGAAACACCATATATTTT.

This chain links TRBV28 with TRBJ2-7; D is possibly TRBD1 or TRBD2 (5 bases each). In germline, CDR1 is MDHEN, CDR2 SYDVKM. Trimming took 10 bases from V and 5 from J, leaving 18 bases between them. The CDR3 covers 13 residues. In nucleotides, the CDR3 is TGTGCCATCCGCCGTGACCAGGGACACGAGCAGTACTTC. Translated: CAIRRDQGHEQYF.

Points on this clonotype: This CDR3 is missing its conserved last phenylalanine or tryptophan, likely due to a read error. It is unclear where the CDR3 begins or ends on the DNA, so no DNA is shown, and the CDR3 is as TCRdb lists it. The rearrangement uses TRBV5-1 and TRBJ1-1; the table names TRBD1, a call not compared with the DNA. The CDR3 is 13 amino acids in total, end residues counted. Germline V gene sequence: CDR1 SGHRS, CDR2 YFSETQ. The CDR3 sequence is CASSLSGGVETFL.

Comments on this clonotype: A much larger clone differs from this one at a single base, so this may be a read error. This rearrangement joins TRBV28 to TRBJ2-1; D ambiguous. Germline V lookup: CDR1 MDHEN, CDR2 SYDVKM. The CDR3 runs 12 residues. The CDR3 DNA follows: TGTGCCAGCAGTTTATTAGAGAATGAGCGGTTCTTC. It is translated as CASSLLENERFF. The variable domain in full, completed from reference TRBV28 and TRBJ2-1, reads DVKVTQSSRYLVKRTGEKVFLECVQDMDHENMFWYRQDPGLGLRLIYFSYDVKMKEKGDIPEGYSVSREKKERFSLILESASTNQTSMYLCASSLLENERFFGPGTRLTVL.

The CDR3 DNA sequence: TGTGCCAGCAGCCGAGATTCTATAGGGGATACGCAGTATTTT. Its protein is CASSRDSIGDTQYF. This chain links TRBV3-1 with TRBJ2-3; D gene uncertain. Trimming stripped 4 bases from V and 6 bases from J, with 14 bases between. Germline CDR1 and CDR2: LGHDT and YNNKEL (reference sequence). The CDR3 has 14 amino acids.

In regard to this clonotype: This CDR3 is missing its conserved last phenylalanine or tryptophan, likely due to a read error. This chain joins TRBV28 and TRBJ2-7, with 7 bases identical to TRBD1. The CDR3 sequence is 14 residues long. V trimming: 10 bases; J trimming: 5 bases; junction bases outside the gene matches: 14. Per germline, CDR1 MDHEN and CDR2 SYDVKM. Here the CDR3 reads CATTILTGHHEQYY. The CDR3 bases are TGTGCCACTACAATTCTGACAGGGCACCACGAGCAGTACTAC.

The sample holds one count of this clonotype. This chain uses TRBV2 with TRBJ1-1, with D maybe TRBD1 (5 bases). The CDR3 is made up of 13 amino acids. Germline CDR1 is SNHLY and CDR2 is FYNNEI. Trimming left V 7 bases short and J 4 bases short, with 13 bases between. The CDR3 is CASIRESVTEAFF. The CDR3, as DNA: TGTGCCAGCATCAGGGAGTCAGTCACTGAAGCTTTCTTT.

As to this clonotype: Since a much larger clone is just one base distant, this may be a read error. V and J are TRBV9 and TRBJ1-1, with D tentatively TRBD1 (5 bases). This CDR3 spans 13 amino acids. Germline CDR1 SGDLS, CDR2 YYNGEE. The CDR3 reads CASTGPGHTEDFF. The CDR3 nucleotides read TGTGCCAGCACCGGACCGGGGCACACTGAAGATTTCTTT.